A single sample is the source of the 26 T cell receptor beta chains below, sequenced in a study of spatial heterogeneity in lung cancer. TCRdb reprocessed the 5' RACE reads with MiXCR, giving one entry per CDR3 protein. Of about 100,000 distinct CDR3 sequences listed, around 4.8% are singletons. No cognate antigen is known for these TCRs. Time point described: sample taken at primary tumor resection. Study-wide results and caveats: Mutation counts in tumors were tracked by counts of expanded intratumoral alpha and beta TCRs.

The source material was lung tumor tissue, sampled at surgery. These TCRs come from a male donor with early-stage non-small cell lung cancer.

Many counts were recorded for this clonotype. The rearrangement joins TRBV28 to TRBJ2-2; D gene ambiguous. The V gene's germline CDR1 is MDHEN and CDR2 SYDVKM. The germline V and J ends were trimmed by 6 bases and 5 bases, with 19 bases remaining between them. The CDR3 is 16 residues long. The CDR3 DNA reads TGTGCCAGCAGCCGACTTTCTAGGGTCAGGACCGGGGAGCTGTTTTTT. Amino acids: CASSRLSRVRTGELFF.

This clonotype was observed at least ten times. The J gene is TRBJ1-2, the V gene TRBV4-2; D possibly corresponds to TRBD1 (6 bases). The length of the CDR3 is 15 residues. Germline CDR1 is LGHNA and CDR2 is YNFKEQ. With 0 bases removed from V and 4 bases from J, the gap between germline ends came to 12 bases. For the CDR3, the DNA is TGTGCCAGCAGCCAAGATGATGGGGGCTCCTATGGCTACACCTTC. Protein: CASSQDDGGSYGYTF.

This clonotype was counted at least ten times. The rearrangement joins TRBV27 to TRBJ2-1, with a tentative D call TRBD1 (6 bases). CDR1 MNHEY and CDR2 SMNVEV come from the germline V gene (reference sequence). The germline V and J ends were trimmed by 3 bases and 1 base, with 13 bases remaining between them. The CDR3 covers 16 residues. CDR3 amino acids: CASSFLTGGSYNEQFF. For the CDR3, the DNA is TGTGCCAGCAGTTTCCTGACAGGCGGGTCCTACAATGAGCAGTTCTTC.

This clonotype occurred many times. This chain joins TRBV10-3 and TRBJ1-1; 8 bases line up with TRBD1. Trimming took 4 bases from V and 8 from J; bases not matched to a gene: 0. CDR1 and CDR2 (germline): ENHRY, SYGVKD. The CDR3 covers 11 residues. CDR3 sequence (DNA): TGTGCCATCAGTGGGACAGGGGAAGCTTTCTTT. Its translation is CAISGTGEAFF.

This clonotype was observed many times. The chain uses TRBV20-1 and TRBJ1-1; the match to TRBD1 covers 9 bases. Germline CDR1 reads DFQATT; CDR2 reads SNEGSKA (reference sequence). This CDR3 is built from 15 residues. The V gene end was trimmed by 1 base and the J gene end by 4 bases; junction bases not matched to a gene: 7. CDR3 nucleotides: TGCAGTGCTAGAGTTACAGGGGGCTTAGTCACTGAAGCTTTCTTT. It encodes CSARVTGGLVTEAFF.

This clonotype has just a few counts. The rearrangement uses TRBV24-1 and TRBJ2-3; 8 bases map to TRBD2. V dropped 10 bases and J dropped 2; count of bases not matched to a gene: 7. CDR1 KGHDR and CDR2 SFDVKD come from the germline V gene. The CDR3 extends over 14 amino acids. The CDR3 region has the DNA TGTGCCACGGCAGCGGGAGAGCTCACAGATACGCAGTATTTT. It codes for CATAAGELTDTQYF.

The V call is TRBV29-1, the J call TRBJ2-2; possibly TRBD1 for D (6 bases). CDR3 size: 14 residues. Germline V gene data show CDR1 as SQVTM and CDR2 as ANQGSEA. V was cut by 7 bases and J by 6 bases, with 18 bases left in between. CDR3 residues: CSASQGFGSGELFF. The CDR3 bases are TGCAGCGCCTCACAGGGTTTCGGCTCCGGGGAGCTGTTTTTT.

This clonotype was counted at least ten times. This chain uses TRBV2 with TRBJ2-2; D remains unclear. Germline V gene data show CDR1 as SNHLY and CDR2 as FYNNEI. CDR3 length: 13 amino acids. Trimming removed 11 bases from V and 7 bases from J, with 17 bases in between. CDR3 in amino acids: CAGGKSLGGELFF. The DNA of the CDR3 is TGTGCCGGTGGAAAGAGCTTGGGCGGGGAGCTGTTTTTT. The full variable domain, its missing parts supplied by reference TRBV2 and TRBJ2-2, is EPEVTQTPSHQVTQMGQEVILRCVPISNHLYFYWYRQILGQKVEFLVSFYNNEISEKSEIFDDQFSVERPDGSNFTLKIRSTKLEDSAMYFCAGGKSLGGELFFGEGSRLTVL.

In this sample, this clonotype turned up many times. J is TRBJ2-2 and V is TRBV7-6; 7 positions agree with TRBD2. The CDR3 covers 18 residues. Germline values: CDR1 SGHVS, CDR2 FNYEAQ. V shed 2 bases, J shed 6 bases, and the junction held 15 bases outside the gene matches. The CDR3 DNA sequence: TGTGCCAGCAGCTTATCCCCCACGGCGGGAGAGAGGGCCGGGGAGCTGTTTTTT. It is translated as CASSLSPTAGERAGELFF.

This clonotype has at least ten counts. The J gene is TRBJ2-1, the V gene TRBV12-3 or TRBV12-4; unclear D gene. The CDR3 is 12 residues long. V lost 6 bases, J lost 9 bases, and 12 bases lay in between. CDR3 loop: CASRTSWAEQFF. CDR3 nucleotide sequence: TGTGCCAGCAGAACTTCTTGGGCTGAGCAGTTCTTC.

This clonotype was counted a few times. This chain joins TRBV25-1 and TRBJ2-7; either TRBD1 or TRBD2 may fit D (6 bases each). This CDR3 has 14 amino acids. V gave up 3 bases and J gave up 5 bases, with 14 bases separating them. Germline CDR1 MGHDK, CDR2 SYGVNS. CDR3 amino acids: CASSDHKGGDEQYF. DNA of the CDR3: TGTGCCAGCAGTGATCATAAGGGGGGCGACGAGCAGTACTTC.

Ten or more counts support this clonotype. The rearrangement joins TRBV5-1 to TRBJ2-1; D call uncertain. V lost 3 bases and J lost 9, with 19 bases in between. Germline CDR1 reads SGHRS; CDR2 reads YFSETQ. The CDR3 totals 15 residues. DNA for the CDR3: TGCGCCAGCAGCTCAATACCCGATAAGGATGGTGAGCAGTTCTTC. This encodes CASSSIPDKDGEQFF.

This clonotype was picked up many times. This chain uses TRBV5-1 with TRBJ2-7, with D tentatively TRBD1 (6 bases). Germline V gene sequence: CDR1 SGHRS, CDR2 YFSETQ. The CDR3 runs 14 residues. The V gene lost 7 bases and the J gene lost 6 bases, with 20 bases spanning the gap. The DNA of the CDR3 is TGCGCCAGCGCGCCCACAGGGACGAGGCGCGAGCAGTACTTC. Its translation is CASAPTGTRREQYF. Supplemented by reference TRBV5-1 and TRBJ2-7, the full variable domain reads KAGVTQTPRYLIKTRGQQVTLSCSPISGHRSVSWYQQTPGQGLQFLFEYFSETQRNKGNFPGRFSGRQFSNSRSEMNVSTLELGDSALYLCASAPTGTRREQYFGPGTRLTVT.

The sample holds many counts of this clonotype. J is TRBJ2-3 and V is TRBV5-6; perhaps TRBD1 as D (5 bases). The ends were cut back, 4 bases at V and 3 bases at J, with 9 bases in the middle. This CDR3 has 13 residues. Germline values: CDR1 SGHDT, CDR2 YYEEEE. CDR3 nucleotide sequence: TGTGCCAGCAGCGACAGAATTACAGATACGCAGTATTTT. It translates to CASSDRITDTQYF.

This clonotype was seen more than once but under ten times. Here the CDR3 reads CASSVAGTSTDTQYF. CDR3 DNA: TGTGCCAGCAGTGTAGCGGGGACTAGCACAGATACGCAGTATTTT. This chain joins TRBV3-1 and TRBJ2-3; 8 nucleotides agree with TRBD2. CDR1 LGHDT and CDR2 YNNKEL come from the germline V gene (reference sequence). The CDR3 sequence is 15 residues long. The V gene end was trimmed by 6 bases and the J gene end by 0 bases; junction bases not matched to a gene: 5.

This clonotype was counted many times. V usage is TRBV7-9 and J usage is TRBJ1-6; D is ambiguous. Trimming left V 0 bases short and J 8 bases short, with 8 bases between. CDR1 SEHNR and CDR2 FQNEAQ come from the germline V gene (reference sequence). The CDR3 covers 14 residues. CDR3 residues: CASSLAHGDSPLHF. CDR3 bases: TGTGCCAGCAGCTTAGCCCACGGGGATTCACCCCTCCACTTT.

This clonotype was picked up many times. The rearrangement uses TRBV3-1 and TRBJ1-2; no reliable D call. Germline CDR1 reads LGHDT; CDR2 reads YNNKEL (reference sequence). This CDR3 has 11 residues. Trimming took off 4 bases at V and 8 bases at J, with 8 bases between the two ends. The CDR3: CASSRLWGYTF. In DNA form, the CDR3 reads TGTGCCAGCAGCCGGCTGTGGGGCTACACCTTC.

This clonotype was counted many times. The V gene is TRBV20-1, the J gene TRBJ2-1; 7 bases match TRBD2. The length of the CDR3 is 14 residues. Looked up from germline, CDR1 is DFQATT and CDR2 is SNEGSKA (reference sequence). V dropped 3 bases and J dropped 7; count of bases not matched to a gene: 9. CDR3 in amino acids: CSASSGRTRNEQFF. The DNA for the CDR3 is TGCAGTGCTAGTTCGGGCCGGACTAGGAATGAGCAGTTCTTC.

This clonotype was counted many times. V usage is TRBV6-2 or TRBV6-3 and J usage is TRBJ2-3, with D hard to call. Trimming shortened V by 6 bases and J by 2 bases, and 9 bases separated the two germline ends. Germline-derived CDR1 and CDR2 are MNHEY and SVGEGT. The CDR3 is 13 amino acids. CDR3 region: CASRRLTTDTQYF. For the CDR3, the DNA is TGTGCCAGCAGGCGGCTAACCACAGATACGCAGTATTTT.

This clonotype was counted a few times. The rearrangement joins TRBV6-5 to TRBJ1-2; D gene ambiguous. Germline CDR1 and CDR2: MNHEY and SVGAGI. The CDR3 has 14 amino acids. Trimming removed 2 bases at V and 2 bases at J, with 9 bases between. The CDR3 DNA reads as TGTGCCAGCAGTTACAAAAACACCAACTATGGCTACACCTTC. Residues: CASSYKNTNYGYTF.

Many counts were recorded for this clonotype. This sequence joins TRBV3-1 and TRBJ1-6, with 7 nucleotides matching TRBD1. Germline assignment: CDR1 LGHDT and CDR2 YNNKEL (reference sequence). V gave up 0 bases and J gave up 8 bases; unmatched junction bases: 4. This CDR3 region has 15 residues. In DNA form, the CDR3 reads TGTGCCAGCAGCCAAGAAGGGGGCGGCCATTCACCCCTCCACTTT. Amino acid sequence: CASSQEGGGHSPLHF.

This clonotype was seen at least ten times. The CDR3 sequence is CASSLRPAESTYEQYF. CDR3 nucleotide sequence: TGTGCCAGCAGCTTAAGGCCAGCGGAATCTACCTACGAGCAGTACTTC. The chain uses TRBV7-6 and TRBJ2-7; TRBD2 might be the D (5 bases). V was pared by 2 bases and J by 2 bases, with 16 bases between. Germline V lookup: CDR1 SGHVS, CDR2 FNYEAQ. The CDR3 covers 16 residues.

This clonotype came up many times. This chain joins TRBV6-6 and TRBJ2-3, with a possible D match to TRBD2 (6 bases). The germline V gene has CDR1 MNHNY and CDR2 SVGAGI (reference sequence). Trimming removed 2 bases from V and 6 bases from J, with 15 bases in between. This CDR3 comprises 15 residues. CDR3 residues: CASSYMGGLLDTQYF. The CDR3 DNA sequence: TGTGCCAGCAGTTACATGGGGGGACTGTTGGATACGCAGTATTTT.

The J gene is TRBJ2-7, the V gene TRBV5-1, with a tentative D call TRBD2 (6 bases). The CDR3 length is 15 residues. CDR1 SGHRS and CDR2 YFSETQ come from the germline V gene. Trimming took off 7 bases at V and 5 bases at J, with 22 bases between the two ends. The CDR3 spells CASGEFGGTSDEQYF. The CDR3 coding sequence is TGCGCCAGCGGGGAATTTGGCGGGACCAGTGACGAGCAGTACTTC.

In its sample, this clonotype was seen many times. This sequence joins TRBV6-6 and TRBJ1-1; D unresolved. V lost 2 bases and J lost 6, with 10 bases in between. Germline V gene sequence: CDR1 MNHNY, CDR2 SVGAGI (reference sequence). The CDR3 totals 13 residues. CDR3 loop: CASSYELVAEAFF. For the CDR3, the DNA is TGTGCCAGCAGTTACGAGTTAGTTGCTGAAGCTTTCTTT.

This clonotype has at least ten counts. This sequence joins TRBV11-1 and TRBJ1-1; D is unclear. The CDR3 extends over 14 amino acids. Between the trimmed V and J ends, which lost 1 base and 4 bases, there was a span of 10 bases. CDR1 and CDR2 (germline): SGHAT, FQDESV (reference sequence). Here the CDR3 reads CASSLGTLGTEAFF. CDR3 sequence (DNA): TGTGCCAGCAGCTTAGGGACCCTCGGCACTGAAGCTTTCTTT. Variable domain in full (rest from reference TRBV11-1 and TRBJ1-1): EAEVAQSPRYKITEKSQAVAFWCDPISGHATLYWYRQILGQGPELLVQFQDESVVDDSQLPKDRFSAERLKGVDSTLKIQPAELGDSAMYLCASSLGTLGTEAFFGQGTRLTVV.